This entry features one T cell receptor beta chain sequence. Its antigen is still unknown. The sample comes from a study of human T cells and chemical hapten exposure. Study observations and caveats: Expanded TCRs grouped into significantly more large CDR3 similarity clusters than controls produced. Patch test score rose with PT1 expanded TCR count, significant at thresholds 8, 16 and 32, not 4.

Attachment of unique molecular identifiers to individual cDNA molecules was performed in the library. MiXCR, run by TCRdb on the RACE reads, gives a single entry per CDR3 protein. Among roughly 38,000 distinct CDR3 sequences listed, around 12% were seen once. The CDR3 consists of 17 residues. CDR1 and CDR2 (germline): MNHNY, SVGAGI (reference sequence). Trimming took 5 bases from V and 10 from J, leaving 24 bases between them. The sample's time point: pre-sensitization, week 0. Treatment specified: therapeutic diphenylcyclopropenone sensitization with weekly scalp DPC. From whole blood left unfractionated, total RNA was extracted.

Sequenced here: whole blood, sampled in connection with sensitization to the hapten diphenylcyclopropenone (DPC). The TCR comes from a woman aged 40 to 55 with alopecia areata. Some clones in this sample may be carry-over from other donors' samples. The rearrangement uses TRBV6-6 and TRBJ1-6; D not certain. DNA for the CDR3: TGTGCCAGCAGTAATCATTGGGTCCTCCAAAGTGAGTCACCCCTCCACTTT. Amino acid sequence: CASSNHWVLQSESPLHF.